Listed below are T cell receptor beta chains from one sample, sequenced in a study of T-cell reconstitution after alpha-beta-depleted transplantation in children. TCRdb used MiXCR to reprocess the PCR reads, holding one entry per CDR3 protein. The sample lists fewer than 700,000 distinct CDR3 sequences, 10% to 15% occurring once. The sequencing used PBMCs, mostly from graft donor cells, collected 360 days after TCRalphabeta/CD19-depleted stem cell transplant. Every receptor here comes from a male patient under 18 who had a stem cell transplant for acute myeloid leukemia, so the T cells may come from the graft donor. Both conserved end residues are part of each CDR3. The D gene is left open where the match is weak. Clone size appears in some rows only: once, few, many, or a class for an expanded clone.

j_call | v_call | d_call | clone_size | cdr3_aa | cdr3_nt
TRBJ2-1 | TRBV19 | - | - | CASSIGQGPYNEQFF | TGTGCCAGTAGTATAGGGCAGGGGCCCTACAATGAGCAGTTCTTC
TRBJ1-2 | TRBV29-1 | TRBD1 | many | CSARDRGGYGYTF | TGCAGCGCCCGGGACAGGGGGGGCTATGGCTACACCTTC
TRBJ2-3 | TRBV6-2/TRBV6-3 | TRBD2 | - | CASSYSNEGLAFHF | TGTGCCAGCAGTTACTCGAATGAGGGACTAGCGTTTCATTTT
TRBJ2-7 | TRBV27 | - | - | CASSLAGWYYEQYF | TGTGCCAGCAGTTTAGCTGGGTGGTACTACGAGCAGTACTTC
TRBJ2-1 | TRBV7-2 | - | - | CASSLGASVRNEQFF | TGTGCCAGCAGCTTAGGGGCTAGTGTACGGAATGAGCAGTTCTTC
TRBJ2-1 | TRBV19 | TRBD1 | - | CASSARTGGYPNEQFF | TGTGCCAGTAGTGCCCGGACAGGGGGATACCCCAATGAGCAGTTCTTC
TRBJ2-1 | TRBV7-3 | - | - | CASRAWGPGSSYNEQFF | TGTGCCAGCAGGGCTTGGGGCCCGGGGAGCTCCTACAATGAGCAGTTCTTC
TRBJ2-5 | TRBV4-1 | - | - | CASSRPNVREETQYF | TGCGCCAGCAGCCGACCGAACGTTAGGGAAGAGACCCAGTACTTC
TRBJ1-6 | TRBV28 | TRBD1 | many | CASSAGQGLNSPLHF | TGTGCCAGCAGTGCCGGACAGGGCTTAAATTCACCCCTCCACTTT
TRBJ2-1 | TRBV6-5 | - | few | CASSYGQEQFF | TGTGCCAGCAGTTACGGGCAAGAGCAGTTCTTC
TRBJ2-7 | TRBV20-1 | TRBD2 | - | CSASAGSGGSYEQYF | TGCAGTGCTAGCGCTGGTAGCGGGGGATCTTACGAGCAGTACTTC
TRBJ2-7 | TRBV6-5 | TRBD2 | few | CASSYALLAGGAYEQYF | TGTGCCAGCAGTTACGCCTTACTAGCGGGAGGGGCCTACGAGCAGTACTTC
TRBJ2-7 | TRBV5-1 | TRBD2 | many | CASSLRLAGAYEQYF | TGCGCCAGCAGCTTGAGACTAGCGGGAGCGTACGAGCAGTACTTC
TRBJ1-4 | TRBV18 | - | few | CASSRITNEKLFF | TGTGCCAGCTCACGAATAACTAATGAAAAACTGTTTTTT
TRBJ2-1 | TRBV6-2/TRBV6-3 | - | many | CASRWTEVYNEQFF | TGTGCCAGCAGGTGGACTGAAGTCTACAATGAGCAGTTCTTC
TRBJ2-7 | TRBV29-1 | TRBD2 | many | CSVERGSSYEQYF | TGCAGCGTTGAGCGCGGGAGCTCCTACGAGCAGTACTTC
TRBJ2-7 | TRBV28 | TRBD2 | - | CASSLPPGLAGWSSSYEQYF | TGTGCCAGCAGTTTACCTCCGGGACTAGCGGGCTGGTCCAGCTCCTACGAGCAGTACTTC
TRBJ2-7 | TRBV5-5 | - | few | CASSPTGSYHHYEQYF | TGTGCCAGCAGCCCGACAGGCTCTTATCACCACTACGAGCAGTACTTC
TRBJ2-2 | TRBV29-1 | TRBD1 | many | CSVGQGATGELFF | TGCAGCGTTGGACAGGGAGCCACCGGGGAGCTGTTTTTT
TRBJ2-1 | TRBV9 | TRBD2 | - | CASTPRLAGVSYNEQFF | TGTGCCAGCACCCCTCGACTAGCGGGAGTATCCTACAATGAGCAGTTCTTC
TRBJ2-7 | TRBV20-1 | TRBD1 | few | CSARVWRQGAREQYF | TGCAGTGCTAGAGTCTGGCGACAGGGGGCTCGGGAGCAGTACTTC
TRBJ2-3 | TRBV4-3 | TRBD2 | many | CASSQDLAGVGDTQYF | TGCGCCAGCAGCCAAGATCTAGCGGGAGTTGGAGATACGCAGTATTTT
TRBJ2-2 | TRBV29-1 | - | - | CSVSQAGTGELFF | TGCAGCGTTAGTCAGGCTGGGACCGGGGAGCTGTTTTTT
TRBJ2-4 | TRBV2 | - | many | CASSDPGHQNIQYF | TGTGCCAGCAGTGACCCGGGACACCAAAACATTCAGTACTTC
TRBJ2-3 | TRBV5-1 | TRBD2 | few | CASSLSGTSEYTDTQYF | TGCGCCAGCAGCTTGTCTGGGACTAGCGAATACACAGATACGCAGTATTTT
TRBJ1-2 | TRBV4-3 | - | once | CASSQDPSTNYGYTF | TGCGCCAGCAGCCAAGACCCCAGCACTAACTATGGCTACACCTTC
TRBJ2-7 | TRBV6-2/TRBV6-3 | - | few | CASSPFDEQYF | TGTGCCAGCAGTCCTTTCGACGAGCAGTACTTC
TRBJ2-2 | TRBV29-1 | TRBD1 | - | CSVEEGQGGFVGELFF | TGCAGCGTTGAAGAGGGACAGGGTGGGTTTGTCGGGGAGCTGTTTTTT
TRBJ1-1 | TRBV20-1 | - | few | CSPPRGAWNTEAFF | TGCAGTCCACCCAGGGGCGCATGGAACACTGAAGCTTTCTTT
TRBJ1-2 | TRBV15 | - | - | CATSRQLIAGYTF | TGTGCCACCAGCAGACAGTTAATTGCTGGCTACACCTTC
TRBJ2-5 | TRBV29-1 | - | - | CSAISGGNLYQETQYF | TGCAGCGCCATATCAGGGGGGAATCTGTACCAAGAGACCCAGTACTTC
TRBJ2-7 | TRBV15 | - | many | CATSRGDPGIYEQYF | TGTGCCACCAGCAGAGGGGATCCGGGGATCTACGAGCAGTACTTC
TRBJ2-1 | TRBV6-2/TRBV6-3 | TRBD2 | - | CASSYPTGTKGNEQFF | TGTGCCAGCAGTTACCCAACCGGGACTAAGGGCAATGAGCAGTTCTTC
TRBJ2-1 | TRBV18 | TRBD2 | - | CASSLPVGLAGSSYNEQFF | TGTGCCAGCTCACTCCCGGTGGGACTAGCGGGATCTTCCTACAATGAGCAGTTCTTC
TRBJ2-5 | TRBV4-3 | - | few | CASSQVGEETQYF | TGCGCCAGCAGCCAAGTGGGCGAAGAGACCCAGTACTTC
TRBJ2-3 | TRBV20-1 | TRBD2 | few | CSASGTSGLTTDTQYF | TGCAGTGCTAGCGGGACTAGCGGCCTCACCACAGATACGCAGTATTTT
TRBJ2-1 | TRBV4-3 | - | - | CASSRTAASSYNEQFF | TGCGCCAGCAGCCGAACGGCCGCCAGCTCCTACAATGAGCAGTTCTTC
TRBJ2-7 | TRBV7-9 | - | - | CASSFWVQGPRGYEQYF | TGTGCCAGCAGCTTCTGGGTGCAGGGCCCCCGCGGCTACGAGCAGTACTTC
TRBJ2-5 | TRBV7-6 | TRBD1 | many | CASSLNRGQETQYF | TGTGCCAGCAGCTTAAACAGGGGGCAAGAGACCCAGTACTTC
TRBJ2-7 | TRBV5-1 | TRBD2 | few | CASSLLSGKSVSYEQYF | TGCGCCAGCAGCTTGCTTAGCGGGAAATCGGTCTCCTACGAGCAGTACTTC
TRBJ2-7 | TRBV12-3/TRBV12-4 | - | few | CASTLTSGYEQYF | TGTGCCAGCACTCTAACATCGGGCTACGAGCAGTACTTC
TRBJ2-1 | TRBV4-2 | TRBD2 | many | CASSRSGLRTSGSYNEQFF | TGTGCCAGCAGCCGTTCGGGCCTGCGGACTAGCGGGAGTTACAATGAGCAGTTCTTC
TRBJ2-7 | TRBV27 | - | few | CASSLSLAVGHEQYF | TGTGCCAGCAGTTTATCACTAGCAGTGGGCCACGAGCAGTACTTC
TRBJ2-7 | TRBV29-1 | TRBD2 | many | CSVAPNRLSGSREQYF | TGCAGCGTTGCCCCTAACCGCCTGAGCGGGAGCCGTGAGCAGTACTTC
TRBJ2-1 | TRBV5-5 | TRBD2 | few | CASILMGLADYNEQFF | TGTGCCAGCATTCTCATGGGACTAGCGGATTACAATGAGCAGTTCTTC
TRBJ2-4 | TRBV7-9 | TRBD2 | - | CASSPQREQNIQYF | TGTGCCAGCAGTCCACAGCGGGAGCAAAACATTCAGTACTTC
TRBJ2-1 | TRBV20-1 | TRBD2 | few | CSAKASGSRDNEQFF | TGCAGTGCTAAGGCTAGCGGGAGTCGCGACAATGAGCAGTTCTTC
TRBJ2-7 | TRBV3-1 | - | - | CASSQGEPASYEQYF | TGTGCCAGCAGCCAAGGTGAGCCGGCGTCCTACGAGCAGTACTTC
TRBJ2-7 | TRBV6-1 | TRBD2 | many | CASFNLAGVYEQYF | TGTGCCAGCTTTAACCTAGCGGGAGTCTACGAGCAGTACTTC
TRBJ2-7 | TRBV29-1 | - | many | CSVVGKHEQYF | TGCAGCGTTGTGGGGAAACACGAGCAGTACTTC
TRBJ1-4 | TRBV19 | - | few | CASSRTDLRATNEKLFF | TGTGCCAGTAGTAGGACGGATCTTAGGGCAACTAATGAAAAACTGTTTTTT
TRBJ2-5 | TRBV6-5 | - | - | CASSYSPRSTRETQYF | TGTGCCAGCAGTTACTCTCCCCGGTCCACGCGGGAGACCCAGTACTTC
TRBJ2-5 | TRBV12-3/TRBV12-4 | TRBD2 | - | CASSLNLAGRLETQYF | TGTGCCAGCAGTTTAAACCTAGCGGGACGGCTAGAGACCCAGTACTTC
TRBJ2-5 | TRBV27 | TRBD1 | - | CASSLLGQSVETQYF | TGTGCCAGCAGTTTATTGGGACAGAGTGTGGAGACCCAGTACTTC